This T cell receptor beta chain originates from a study of T cell responses to AZD1222 COVID-19 vaccine. Study outcomes and limitations: Among vaccine-associated CD4 TCRs, coverage spanned spike, with dominance at 160-218 and 743-854. Per reports, nearly half of all spike-specific TCRs target regions that are unmutated in variants. It should be noted that donors were predominantly white British and more often female, and clonal diversity was possibly underestimated.

Comments on this clone: Antigen unknown.

Method: immunoSEQ multiplex PCR; TCRdb's copy keeps in-frame clones and lacks some. The sample consists of about 120,000 clones, over 75% of them appearing once. Trimming took off 4 bases at V and 4 bases at J, with 14 bases between the two ends. The CDR3 is 14 residues long. Germline lookup yields CDR1 SGDLS and CDR2 YYNGEE. The clonotype was recovered from an adult in good health. The chain combines TRBV9 with TRBJ1-2; D may be TRBD1 (5 bases). The input for sequencing was peripheral blood, taken on day 0 of AZD1222 vaccination. The CDR3 nucleotides are TGTGCCAGCAGCCCTTCCCCAGGGTTCTATGGCTACACCTTC. Translated: CASSPSPGFYGYTF.